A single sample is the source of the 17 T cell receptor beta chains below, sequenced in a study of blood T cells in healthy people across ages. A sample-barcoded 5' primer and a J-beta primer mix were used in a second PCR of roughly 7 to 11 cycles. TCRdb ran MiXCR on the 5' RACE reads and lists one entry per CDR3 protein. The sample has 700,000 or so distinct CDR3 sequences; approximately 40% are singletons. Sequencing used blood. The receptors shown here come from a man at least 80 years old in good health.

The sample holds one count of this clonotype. Written as DNA, the CDR3 is TGTGCCAGCAGCCGGGAGCGGGAAGGGGAGCAGTTCTTC. It is translated as CASSREREGEQFF. The chain carries TRBV4-2 and TRBJ2-1; TRBD2 agrees at 7 bases. The CDR3 is 13 amino acids. With 4 bases clipped from V and 10 bases from J, the junction kept 7 bases outside the gene matches. Germline CDR1 and CDR2: LGHNA and YNFKEQ.

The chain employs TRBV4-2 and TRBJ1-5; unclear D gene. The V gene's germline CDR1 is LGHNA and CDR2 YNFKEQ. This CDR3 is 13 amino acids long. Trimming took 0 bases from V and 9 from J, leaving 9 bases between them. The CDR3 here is CASSQDRPAPQHF. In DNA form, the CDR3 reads TGTGCCAGCAGCCAAGACCGACCCGCGCCCCAGCATTTT.

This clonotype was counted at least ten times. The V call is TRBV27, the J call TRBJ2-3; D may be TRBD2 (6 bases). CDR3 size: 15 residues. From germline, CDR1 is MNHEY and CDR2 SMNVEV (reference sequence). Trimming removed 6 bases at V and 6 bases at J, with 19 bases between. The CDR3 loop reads CASRRGFGGSDTQYF. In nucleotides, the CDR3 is TGTGCCAGCAGGCGGGGCTTTGGGGGGAGTGATACGCAGTATTTT.

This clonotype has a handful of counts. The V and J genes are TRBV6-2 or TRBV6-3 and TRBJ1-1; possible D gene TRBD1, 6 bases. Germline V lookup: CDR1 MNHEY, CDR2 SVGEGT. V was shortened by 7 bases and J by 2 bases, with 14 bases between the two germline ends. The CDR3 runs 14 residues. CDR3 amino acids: CASTRTGTNTEAFF. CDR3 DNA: TGTGCCAGCACCAGGACGGGGACAAACACTGAAGCTTTCTTT.

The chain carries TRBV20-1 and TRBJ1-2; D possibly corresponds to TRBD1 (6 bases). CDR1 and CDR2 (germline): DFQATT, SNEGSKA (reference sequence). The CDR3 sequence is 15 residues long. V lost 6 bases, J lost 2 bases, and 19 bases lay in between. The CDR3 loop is CSAAVGRGFNYGYTF. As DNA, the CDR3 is TGCAGTGCAGCGGTGGGCAGGGGATTCAACTATGGCTACACCTTC.

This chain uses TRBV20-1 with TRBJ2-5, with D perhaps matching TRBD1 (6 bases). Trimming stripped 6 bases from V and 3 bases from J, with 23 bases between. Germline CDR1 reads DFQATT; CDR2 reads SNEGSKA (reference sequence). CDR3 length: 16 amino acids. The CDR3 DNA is TGCAGTGCCCAGACCCCTGGGGGACAAGGAGAAGAGACCCAGTACTTC. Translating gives CSAQTPGGQGEETQYF.

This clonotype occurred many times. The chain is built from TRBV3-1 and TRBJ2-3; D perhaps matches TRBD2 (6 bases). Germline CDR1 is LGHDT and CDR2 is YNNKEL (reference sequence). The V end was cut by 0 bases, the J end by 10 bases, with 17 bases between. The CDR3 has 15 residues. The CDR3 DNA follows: TGTGCCAGCAGCCAAGACAGGAGCAGGGACTTTGCGCAGTATTTT. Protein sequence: CASSQDRSRDFAQYF.

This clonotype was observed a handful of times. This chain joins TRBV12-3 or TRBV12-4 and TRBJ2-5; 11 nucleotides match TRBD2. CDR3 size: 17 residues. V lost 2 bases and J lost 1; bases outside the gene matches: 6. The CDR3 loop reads CASSLFGTSGSQETQYF. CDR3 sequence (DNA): TGTGCCAGCAGTTTATTCGGGACTAGCGGAAGCCAAGAGACCCAGTACTTC.

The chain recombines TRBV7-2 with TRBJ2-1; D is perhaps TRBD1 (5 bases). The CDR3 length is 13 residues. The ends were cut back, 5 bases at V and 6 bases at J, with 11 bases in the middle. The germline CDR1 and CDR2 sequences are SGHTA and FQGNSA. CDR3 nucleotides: TGTGCCAGCAGCCCAGACAGCTGCAATGAGCAGTTCTTC. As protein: CASSPDSCNEQFF. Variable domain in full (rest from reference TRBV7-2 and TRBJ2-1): GAGVSQSPSNKVTEKGKDVELRCDPISGHTALYWYRQSLGQGLEFLIYFQGNSAPDKSGLPSDRFSAERTGGSVSTLTIQRTQQEDSAVYLCASSPDSCNEQFFGPGTRLTVL.

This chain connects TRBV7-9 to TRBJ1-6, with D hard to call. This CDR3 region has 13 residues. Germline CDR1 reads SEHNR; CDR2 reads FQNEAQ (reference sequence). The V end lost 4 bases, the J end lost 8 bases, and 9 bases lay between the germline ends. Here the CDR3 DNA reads TGTGCCAGCAGCTCAAGCAACTATTCACCCCTCCACTTT. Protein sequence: CASSSSNYSPLHF.

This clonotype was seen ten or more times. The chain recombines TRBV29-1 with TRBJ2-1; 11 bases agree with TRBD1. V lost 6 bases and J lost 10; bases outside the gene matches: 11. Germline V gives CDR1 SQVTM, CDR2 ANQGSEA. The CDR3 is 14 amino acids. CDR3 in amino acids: CSVGMGQGVGEQFF. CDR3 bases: TGCAGCGTGGGTATGGGACAGGGGGTTGGAGAGCAGTTCTTC.

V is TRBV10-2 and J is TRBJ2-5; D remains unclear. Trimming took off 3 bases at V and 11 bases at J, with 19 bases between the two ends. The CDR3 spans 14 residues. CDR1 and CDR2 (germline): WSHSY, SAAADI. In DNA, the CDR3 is TGCGCCAGCAGTGACGGCAGGCACTACAATGAGCAGTACTTC. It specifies CASSDGRHYNEQYF.

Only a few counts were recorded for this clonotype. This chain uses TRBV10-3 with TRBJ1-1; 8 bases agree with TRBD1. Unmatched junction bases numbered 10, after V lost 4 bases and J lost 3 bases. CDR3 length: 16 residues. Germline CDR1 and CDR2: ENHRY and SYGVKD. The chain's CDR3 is CAISVGTGSRDTEAFF. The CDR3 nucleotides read TGTGCCATCAGTGTGGGGACAGGCTCCCGGGACACTGAAGCTTTCTTT.

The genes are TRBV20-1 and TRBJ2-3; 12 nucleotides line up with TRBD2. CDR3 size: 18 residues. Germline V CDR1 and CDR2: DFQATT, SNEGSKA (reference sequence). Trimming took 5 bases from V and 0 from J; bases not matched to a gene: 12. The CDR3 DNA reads TGCAGTGCTCCAGGACTAGCGGGGCCCGTCCAAAGCACAGATACGCAGTATTTT. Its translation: CSAPGLAGPVQSTDTQYF.

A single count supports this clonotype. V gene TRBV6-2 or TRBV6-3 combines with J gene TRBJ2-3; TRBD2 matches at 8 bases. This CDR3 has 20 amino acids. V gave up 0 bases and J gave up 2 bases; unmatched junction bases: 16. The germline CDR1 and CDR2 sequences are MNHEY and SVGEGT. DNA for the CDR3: TGTGCCAGCAGTTACTCGAGGGGTGCGGGGGGCCCCCGTGCCACAGATACGCAGTATTTT. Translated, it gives CASSYSRGAGGPRATDTQYF.

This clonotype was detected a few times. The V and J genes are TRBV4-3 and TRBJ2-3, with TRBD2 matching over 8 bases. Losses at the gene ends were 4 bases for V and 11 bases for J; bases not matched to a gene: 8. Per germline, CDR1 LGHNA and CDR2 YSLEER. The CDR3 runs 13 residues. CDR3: CASSPLSGMGQYF. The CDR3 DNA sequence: TGCGCCAGCAGCCCACTTAGCGGGATGGGGCAGTATTTT.

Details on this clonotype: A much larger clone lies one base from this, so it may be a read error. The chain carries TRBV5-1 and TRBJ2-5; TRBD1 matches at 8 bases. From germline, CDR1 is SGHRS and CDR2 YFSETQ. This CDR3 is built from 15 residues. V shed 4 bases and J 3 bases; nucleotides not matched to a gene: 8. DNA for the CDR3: TGCGCCAGCAGCCGAGGGACAGGCCGTAAAGAGACCCAGTACTTC. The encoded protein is CASSRGTGRKETQYF.